This TCR beta chain originates from a study of CD8 T cells in ankylosing spondylitis. Quantitative barcoded 5'-RACE was used to prepare TCR beta libraries. TCRdb processed the 5' RACE reads anew with MiXCR; each CDR3 protein has one entry. The data hold 150,000 to 250,000 distinct CDR3 sequences, with roughly 13% observed a single time. This clonotype was seen ten or more times. This TCR was recovered from a male donor with ankylosing spondylitis or in good health (not recorded which). Sequenced material: blood, either unsorted or a sorted T cell fraction (not recorded which).

As DNA, the CDR3 is TGTGCCAGCAGTTCCAACCCTCGGGGCGCTAATGAAAAACTGTTTTTT. It translates to CASSSNPRGANEKLFF. V gene TRBV6-5 combines with J gene TRBJ1-4, with a tentative D call TRBD1 (5 bases). Per the germline V gene, CDR1 is MNHEY and CDR2 is SVGAGI. The CDR3 is 16 amino acids. V gave up 4 bases and J gave up 3 bases, with 15 bases separating them.